These T cell receptor beta chains were read from a single sample in a study of T-cell reconstitution after alpha-beta-depleted transplantation in children. TCRdb called the PCR reads again in MiXCR, with one record for every CDR3 protein. Of hundreds of thousands of distinct CDR3 sequences listed, 23% are singletons. The source was PBMCs, mostly from graft donor cells, collected 360 days after TCRalphabeta/CD19-depleted stem cell transplant. The origin of the receptors is a boy under three years old who had a stem cell transplant for acute myeloid leukemia, so the T cells may come from the graft donor. CDR3s include the opening cysteine and the closing phenylalanine or tryptophan. A D gene is named only where the DNA matches it firmly. Where a row states a size, it is once, few, many or the class of an expanded clone; other rows omit it.

J gene: TRBJ2-3
D gene: NA
clone size: few
V gene: TRBV12-3/TRBV12-4
CDR3 DNA: TGTGCCAGCATTGACAGCAACACAGATACGCAGTATTTT
CDR3 protein: CASIDSNTDTQYF

J gene: TRBJ2-5
D gene: TRBD1
clone size: many
V gene: TRBV5-1
CDR3 DNA: TGCGCCAGCAGCCCCCTCGGACAGGGGGGCCAATCGGCCCAGTACTTC
CDR3 protein: CASSPLGQGGQSAQYF

J gene: TRBJ2-4
D gene: NA
clone size: many
V gene: TRBV29-1
CDR3 DNA: TGCAGCGTTGAAGGCAGGGTGGCGAACATTCAGTACTTC
CDR3 protein: CSVEGRVANIQYF

J gene: TRBJ2-3
D gene: NA
clone size: many
V gene: TRBV11-2
CDR3 DNA: TGTGCCAGCAGCTTTTTGGTAGGGTTAAGCACAGATACGCAGTATTTT
CDR3 protein: CASSFLVGLSTDTQYF

J gene: TRBJ2-1
D gene: NA
clone size: NA
V gene: TRBV6-1
CDR3 DNA: TGTGCCACCCGGAGTCGGAGCTCCTACAATGAGCAGTTCTTC
CDR3 protein: CATRSRSSYNEQFF

J gene: TRBJ2-2
D gene: NA
clone size: many
V gene: TRBV12-3/TRBV12-4
CDR3 DNA: TGTGCCAGCAGGCCGGGAGGGGGCGAGTCAGCCGGGGAGCTGTTTTTT
CDR3 protein: CASRPGGGESAGELFF

J gene: TRBJ2-3
D gene: TRBD2
clone size: few
V gene: TRBV20-1
CDR3 DNA: TGCAGTGCTGACCCGGGACTAGCGGGGGGGCGGGTAGATACGCAGTATTTT
CDR3 protein: CSADPGLAGGRVDTQYF

J gene: TRBJ1-2
D gene: NA
clone size: many
V gene: TRBV6-5
CDR3 DNA: TGTGCCAGCAGTTATTTCCGGGGCAAAGGGAATGGCTACACCTTC
CDR3 protein: CASSYFRGKGNGYTF

J gene: TRBJ2-1
D gene: TRBD1
clone size: many
V gene: TRBV5-7
CDR3 DNA: TGTGCCAGCAGCTTGAGGTGGGCGATGACAGGGGATCATGAGCAGTTCTTC
CDR3 protein: CASSLRWAMTGDHEQFF

J gene: TRBJ2-5
D gene: TRBD2
clone size: NA
V gene: TRBV20-1
CDR3 DNA: TGCAGTGCTGGACTAGCCGCACAAGAGACCCAGTACTTC
CDR3 protein: CSAGLAAQETQYF

J gene: TRBJ2-7
D gene: NA
clone size: few
V gene: TRBV7-9
CDR3 DNA: TGTGCCAGCAGCCCACTAACAGGGAAGTCGATGTACGAGCAGTACTTC
CDR3 protein: CASSPLTGKSMYEQYF

J gene: TRBJ1-5
D gene: NA
clone size: NA
V gene: TRBV5-6
CDR3 DNA: TGTGCCAGCAGCCAAAGGGTCCAGGGCAATCAGCCCCAGCATTTT
CDR3 protein: CASSQRVQGNQPQHF

J gene: TRBJ2-3
D gene: TRBD1
clone size: NA
V gene: TRBV9
CDR3 DNA: TGTGCCAGCAGCGTAGACAGGGGGCTTACCACAGATACGCAGTATTTT
CDR3 protein: CASSVDRGLTTDTQYF

J gene: TRBJ2-5
D gene: NA
clone size: NA
V gene: TRBV29-1
CDR3 DNA: TGCAGCCCAATCGGTCCCGAGACCCAGTACTTC
CDR3 protein: CSPIGPETQYF

J gene: TRBJ2-7
D gene: TRBD1
clone size: many
V gene: TRBV11-2
CDR3 DNA: TGTGCCAGCAGCTTAGAAACCGGGACAGGGAGGCTCGAGCAGTACTTC
CDR3 protein: CASSLETGTGRLEQYF

J gene: TRBJ2-3
D gene: TRBD2
clone size: many
V gene: TRBV28
CDR3 DNA: TGTGCCAGCAGTTTTGGGGGACTAGCGGGGGGGGCGAGCACAGATACGCAGTATTTT
CDR3 protein: CASSFGGLAGGASTDTQYF

J gene: TRBJ2-3
D gene: NA
clone size: few
V gene: TRBV10-3
CDR3 DNA: TGTGCCATCAAAACGGGGGCAGGCACAGATACGCAGTATTTT
CDR3 protein: CAIKTGAGTDTQYF

J gene: TRBJ1-6
D gene: NA
clone size: many
V gene: TRBV7-9
CDR3 DNA: TGTGCCAGCAGCGCACCGGGACTGACCTATTCACCCCTCCACTTT
CDR3 protein: CASSAPGLTYSPLHF

J gene: TRBJ2-1
D gene: TRBD1
clone size: many
V gene: TRBV12-3/TRBV12-4
CDR3 DNA: TGTGCCAGCAGTTTAGTAGGGACAGTTGGGGAGCAGTTCTTC
CDR3 protein: CASSLVGTVGEQFF

J gene: TRBJ2-7
D gene: NA
clone size: NA
V gene: TRBV7-9
CDR3 DNA: TGTGCCAGCAGCTTATCTACCGCATCCTACGAGCAGTACTTC
CDR3 protein: CASSLSTASYEQYF

J gene: TRBJ2-1
D gene: TRBD2
clone size: NA
V gene: TRBV29-1
CDR3 DNA: TGCAGCGGGTTTCTAGCGGGGGCCTACAATGAGCAGTTCTTC
CDR3 protein: CSGFLAGAYNEQFF

J gene: TRBJ2-7
D gene: NA
clone size: many
V gene: TRBV21-1
CDR3 DNA: TGTGCCAGCAGCGCCCGAGAGTTGGGCGGGGGGGTCTACGAGCAGTACTTC
CDR3 protein: CASSARELGGGVYEQYF

J gene: TRBJ2-5
D gene: NA
clone size: many
V gene: TRBV29-1
CDR3 DNA: TGCAGCGCCGCCCCCCGGGAAGAGACCCAGTACTTC
CDR3 protein: CSAAPREETQYF

J gene: TRBJ2-1
D gene: NA
clone size: many
V gene: TRBV7-2
CDR3 DNA: TGTGCCAGCAGCTTAGTGTGGAGCTCCTACAATGAGCAGTTCTTC
CDR3 protein: CASSLVWSSYNEQFF

J gene: TRBJ2-1
D gene: NA
clone size: NA
V gene: TRBV20-1
CDR3 DNA: TGCAGTGCTAGACGCAGGGCCAACAATGAGCAGTTCTTC
CDR3 protein: CSARRRANNEQFF

J gene: TRBJ2-7
D gene: NA
clone size: NA
V gene: TRBV10-3
CDR3 DNA: TGTGCCATCAGTAATTCCGACTACGAGCAGTACTTC
CDR3 protein: CAISNSDYEQYF

J gene: TRBJ1-2
D gene: NA
clone size: NA
V gene: TRBV5-1
CDR3 DNA: TGCGCCAGCAGCGGGGATATGAGAAACTATGGCTACACCTTC
CDR3 protein: CASSGDMRNYGYTF

J gene: TRBJ2-1
D gene: NA
clone size: many
V gene: TRBV5-1
CDR3 DNA: TGCGCCAGCTTTCCCCCCTCCGGGGCTTACAATGAGCAGTTCTTC
CDR3 protein: CASFPPSGAYNEQFF

J gene: TRBJ2-5
D gene: NA
clone size: NA
V gene: TRBV6-6
CDR3 DNA: TGTGCCAGCAACATAGCCGGGGAAAAGACCCAGTACTTC
CDR3 protein: CASNIAGEKTQYF

J gene: TRBJ2-7
D gene: NA
clone size: many
V gene: TRBV12-3/TRBV12-4
CDR3 DNA: TGTGCCAGCAGCTTACGCAGCTACGAGCAGTACTTC
CDR3 protein: CASSLRSYEQYF

J gene: TRBJ1-5
D gene: NA
clone size: few
V gene: TRBV20-1
CDR3 DNA: TGCAGTGCTCACCGACGGCCCTATAGCAATCAGCCCCAGCATTTT
CDR3 protein: CSAHRRPYSNQPQHF